This T cell receptor (beta chain) was documented in a study of chemoradiotherapy in HPV16-positive cancers. Between the trimmed V and J ends, which lost 2 bases and 4 bases, there was a span of 6 bases. The germline CDR1 and CDR2 sequences are SEHNR and FQNEAQ (reference sequence). The CDR3 runs 12 residues. The assay was immunoSEQ multiplex PCR, and TCRdb's table has in-frame clones only and misses some. The sample lists about 12,000 clones, 75% occurring once. Samples were taken several times over chemoradiotherapy. This clone was picked up a small number of times. This material was obtained from a patient who underwent chemoradiotherapy. This clonotype originated in a human donor with HPV-associated anogenital cancer. The genes are TRBV7-9 and TRBJ2-7; possibly TRBD2 for D (5 bases). CDR3 protein: CASSLSGYEQYF. The CDR3 DNA reads as TGTGCCAGCAGCTTATCGGGGTACGAGCAGTACTTC.